One sample yielded the 26 T cell receptor beta chains listed below, sequenced in a study of T-cell reconstitution after alpha-beta-depleted transplantation in children (dated by TCRdb to 2016 to 2017). The library relied on PCR. The run used an Illumina HiSeq 2500. TCR library preparation used molecular barcoding, with unique molecular identifiers applied to normalize quantification of the TCRbeta repertoire. The public reads were quality trimmed at Q25 with fastp and then assembled into clones with MiXCR by TCRdb, keeping productive beta chains. Entries are consolidated by CDR3 protein sequence, retaining the most common genes and DNA. For this sample there are over 550,000 distinct CDR3 sequences; about 10% appear just once. Together, the top ten hold around 4% of the sample. Sequencing was performed on PBMCs from the stem cell graft donor, taken from the stem cell graft. Receptor source: a human donor who donated a stem cell graft to a child with acute myeloid leukemia.

With regard to this clonotype: Germline and junction disagree at one end, which may indicate a read error. V usage is TRBV3-1 and J usage is TRBJ2-1; 7 bases fit TRBD2. Germline-derived CDR1 and CDR2 are LGHDT and YNNKEL (reference sequence). The CDR3 totals 16 residues. For the CDR3, the DNA is TGTGCCAGCAGCCTACTGGGACTACCGCGCTGCAATGAGCAGTTTTTC. Its protein is CASSLLGLPRCNEQFF.

The table lists this clonotype with many counts. The rearrangement uses TRBV11-2 and TRBJ2-1; D call uncertain. From germline, CDR1 is SGHAT and CDR2 FQNNGV. V was shortened by 6 bases and J by 5 bases, with 17 bases between the two germline ends. The CDR3 contains 15 residues. CDR3 loop: CASRVGSAIHNEQFF. The CDR3 DNA reads as TGTGCCAGCAGGGTGGGGTCGGCAATCCACAATGAGCAGTTCTTC.

This clonotype has a count of ten or more. This chain connects TRBV7-9 to TRBJ2-5; TRBD2 might be the D (6 bases). Per germline, CDR1 SEHNR and CDR2 FQNEAQ (reference sequence). CDR3 length equals 11 residues. V lost 8 bases to trimming and J lost 3 bases, with 7 bases between them. The CDR3 nucleotides are TGTGCCAGCGGAGGGAAAGAGACCCAGTACTTC. Translating gives CASGGKETQYF. Looking up the rest from reference TRBV7-9 and TRBJ2-5 gives the full variable domain: DTGVSQNPRHKITKRGQNVTFRCDPISEHNRLYWYRQTLGQGPEFLTYFQNEAQLEKSRLLSDRFSAERPKGSFSTLEIQRTEQGDSAMYLCASGGKETQYFGPGTRLLVL.

The chain is built from TRBV7-2 and TRBJ1-2, with unresolved D. The CDR3 contains 15 residues. Germline V lookup: CDR1 SGHTA, CDR2 FQGNSA. V gave up 5 bases and J gave up 6 bases, with 19 bases separating them. DNA for the CDR3: TGTGCCAGCAGCCCCCCGGCCGGCGGAATAAATGGCTACACCTTC. This sequence encodes CASSPPAGGINGYTF.

This clonotype was detected ten times or more. The chain is built from TRBV7-2 and TRBJ2-5, with D perhaps matching TRBD1 (7 bases). This CDR3 spans 16 amino acids. V was shortened by 5 bases and J by 5 bases, with 21 bases between the two germline ends. Germline V gene lookup returns CDR1 SGHTA and CDR2 FQGNSA. CDR3 residues: CASSIQGGLRGETQYF. For the CDR3, the DNA is TGTGCCAGCAGCATTCAGGGGGGCCTTCGAGGGGAGACCCAGTACTTC.

V usage is TRBV29-1 and J usage is TRBJ2-7; the match to TRBD1 covers 9 bases. The CDR3 extends over 14 amino acids. The V gene end was trimmed by 6 bases and the J gene end by 4 bases; junction bases not matched to a gene: 10. Germline-derived CDR1 and CDR2 are SQVTM and ANQGSEA. In DNA, the CDR3 is TGCAGCGTCACCGGGACAGGGCTTTTATACGAGCAGTACTTC. Protein sequence: CSVTGTGLLYEQYF.

This clonotype was observed a single time. The junction departs from the called germline gene at one end, perhaps through a read error. This rearrangement joins TRBV20-1 to TRBJ2-7, with TRBD2 matching 11 bases. CDR1 DFQATT and CDR2 SNEGSKA come from the germline V gene (reference sequence). There are 15 residues in the CDR3. CDR3: CCAPGTSGTSYEQYF. In nucleotides, the CDR3 is TGCTGTGCTCCTGGGACTAGCGGAACTTCCTACGAGCAGTACTTC.

The chain links TRBV7-9 to TRBJ2-1; 8 bases align to TRBD2. The length of the CDR3 is 16 residues. The trim removed 5 bases at V and 6 bases at J, leaving 12 bases unmatched. The germline V gene has CDR1 SEHNR and CDR2 FQNEAQ (reference sequence). The CDR3, as DNA: TGTGCCAGCAGCCCCCGGGAGGGGCGGAGGGTCAATGAGCAGTTCTTC. This translates into CASSPREGRRVNEQFF. Filled out from reference TRBV7-9 and TRBJ2-1, the complete variable domain reads DTGVSQNPRHKITKRGQNVTFRCDPISEHNRLYWYRQTLGQGPEFLTYFQNEAQLEKSRLLSDRFSAERPKGSFSTLEIQRTEQGDSAMYLCASSPREGRRVNEQFFGPGTRLTVL.

This clonotype was seen repeatedly, ten times or more. The V gene is TRBV6-2 or TRBV6-3, the J gene TRBJ1-5, with no clear D. V was pared by 0 bases and J by 8 bases, with 14 bases between. This CDR3 is 15 amino acids long. Germline V CDR1 and CDR2: MNHEY, SVGEGT. The CDR3 sequence is CASSYSTPRGEPQHF. The CDR3 DNA follows: TGTGCCAGCAGTTACTCCACACCCCGTGGGGAGCCCCAGCATTTT.

V is TRBV6-1 and J is TRBJ2-3; D uncertain. Trimming took off 3 bases at V and 6 bases at J, with 13 bases between the two ends. Germline-derived CDR1 and CDR2 are MNHNS and SASEGT. The CDR3 covers 14 residues. This CDR3 is CASSDPNRGDTQYF. In nucleotides, the CDR3 is TGTGCCAGCAGTGATCCCAACCGCGGCGATACGCAGTATTTT.

In this sample, this clonotype turned up many times. J is TRBJ1-2 and V is TRBV5-1, with 7 bases fitting TRBD1. CDR3 length: 13 amino acids. CDR1 SGHRS and CDR2 YFSETQ come from the germline V gene. V was pared by 3 bases and J by 7 bases, with 6 bases of the junction left unmatched. The CDR3 loop reads CASSSTGKGGYTF. The CDR3 DNA reads as TGCGCCAGCAGCTCGACAGGGAAGGGTGGCTACACCTTC.

This clonotype was recorded a few times. The chain recombines TRBV29-1 with TRBJ1-2; 10 nucleotides align to TRBD1. Germline V CDR1 and CDR2: SQVTM, ANQGSEA. CDR3 length: 13 residues. After removal of 7 bases from V and 3 bases from J, the junction contained 5 bases not matched to a gene. CDR3 nucleotides: TGCAGCGCTGGGACAGGGGCAGACTATGGCTACACCTTC. It encodes CSAGTGADYGYTF.

This chain uses TRBV4-3 with TRBJ2-3, with 10 bases that match TRBD2. There are 18 residues in the CDR3. Germline loops: CDR1 LGHNA, CDR2 YSLEER. With 0 bases clipped from V and 3 bases from J, the junction kept 9 bases outside the gene matches. The chain's CDR3 is CASSQDRVAGGGTDTQYF. In DNA, the CDR3 is TGCGCCAGCAGCCAAGATCGGGTAGCGGGAGGCGGAACAGATACGCAGTATTTT.

The J gene is TRBJ2-7, the V gene TRBV20-1; TRBD2 might be the D (5 bases). The CDR3 runs to 17 residues. V dropped 2 bases and J dropped 1 base, with 21 bases sitting between them. CDR1 and CDR2 (germline): DFQATT, SNEGSKA (reference sequence). CDR3 nucleotide sequence: TGCAGTGCTAGATCGGCTGAGGGCGGGTCCCAATCCTACGAGCAGTACTTC. Translation gives CSARSAEGGSQSYEQYF.

This clonotype has only a few counts. This chain joins TRBV12-3 or TRBV12-4 and TRBJ2-7, with unresolved D. V was cut by 6 bases and J by 3 bases, with 12 bases left in between. CDR3 length: 13 residues. The CDR3 region is CASSFGSNYEQYF. The DNA of the CDR3 is TGTGCCAGCAGCTTTGGATCGAACTACGAGCAGTACTTC.

The chain joins TRBV20-1 to TRBJ2-3; weak D call: TRBD1 (6 bases). V was shortened by 0 bases and J by 3 bases, with 19 bases between the two germline ends. Germline V gene sequence: CDR1 DFQATT, CDR2 SNEGSKA (reference sequence). This CDR3 has 17 amino acids. The CDR3 loop is CSARDLGIQGATDTQYF. In DNA, the CDR3 is TGCAGTGCTAGAGATCTTGGGATACAGGGAGCAACAGATACGCAGTATTTT.

Ten or more counts support this clonotype. V usage is TRBV5-1 and J usage is TRBJ2-7; D is possibly TRBD2 (6 bases). Germline CDR1 and CDR2: SGHRS and YFSETQ. The CDR3 has 13 residues. Trimming removed 5 bases from V and 1 base from J, with 10 bases in between. The CDR3 DNA sequence: TGCGCCAGCAGGCGGGGACCTTCCTACGAGCAGTACTTC. Translation gives CASRRGPSYEQYF.

Here the CDR3 reads CASSYGAANEKLFF. In nucleotides, the CDR3 is TGTGCCAGCAGCTATGGGGCAGCCAATGAAAAACTGTTTTTT. The J gene is TRBJ1-4, the V gene TRBV5-6; tentatively, D is TRBD1 (5 bases). This CDR3 is built from 14 residues. The germline V and J ends were trimmed by 3 bases and 5 bases, with 11 bases remaining between them. Germline loops: CDR1 SGHDT, CDR2 YYEEEE. Filled out from reference TRBV5-6 and TRBJ1-4, the complete variable domain reads DAGVTQSPTHLIKTRGQQVTLRCSPKSGHDTVSWYQQALGQGPQFIFQYYEEEERQRGNFPDRFSGHQFPNYSSELNVNALLLGDSALYLCASSYGAANEKLFFGSGTQLSVL.

This chain connects TRBV29-1 to TRBJ2-3; 8 positions agree with TRBD2. The V and J ends lost 4 bases and 5 bases, in that order; junction bases with no gene match: 5. Germline V lookup: CDR1 SQVTM, CDR2 ANQGSEA. The CDR3 is 13 residues long. DNA for the CDR3: TGCAGCGTTGTCCGGGAGGGCCAAGATACGCAGTATTTT. Its translation is CSVVREGQDTQYF.

This clonotype was counted many times. The chain recombines TRBV6-2 or TRBV6-3 with TRBJ2-2, with 9 bases aligning to TRBD1. The ends lost 5 bases at V and 6 bases at J; junction bases unmatched: 16. CDR1 and CDR2 (germline): MNHEY, SVGEGT. The CDR3 is 18 residues long. CDR3 residues: CASSDPTGGLGNAGELFF. The CDR3 DNA sequence: TGTGCCAGCAGTGACCCGACAGGGGGACTTGGAAATGCCGGGGAGCTGTTTTTT.

In its sample, this clonotype was seen many times. This CDR3 reads CAISEGRGGTDTQYF. CDR3 DNA: TGTGCCATCAGTGAGGGCAGGGGAGGCACAGATACGCAGTATTTT. V and J are TRBV10-3 and TRBJ2-3; maybe TRBD1 (6 bases). V lost 2 bases and J lost 1, with 10 bases in between. Germline CDR1 ENHRY, CDR2 SYGVKD. This CDR3 comprises 15 residues.

The chain couples TRBV5-1 to TRBJ2-3; 8 bases fit TRBD1. Trimming removed 7 bases from V and 3 bases from J; junction bases left unmatched: 10. CDR3 length: 15 amino acids. The V gene's germline CDR1 is SGHRS and CDR2 YFSETQ. The CDR3 DNA is TGCGCCAGCGGAAGGGACAGGAGGGAAACAGATACGCAGTATTTT. Protein: CASGRDRRETDTQYF.

V gene TRBV12-3 or TRBV12-4 combines with J gene TRBJ1-3; D might be TRBD1 (6 bases). V lost 3 bases and J 8 bases, leaving 14 bases between the germline ends. This CDR3 contains 14 residues. The CDR3 DNA is TGTGCCAGCAGTTTGGGGGGCAGGGCGGACACCATATATTTT. Translation gives CASSLGGRADTIYF.

The genes are TRBV20-1 and TRBJ1-1; no firm D call. The CDR3 consists of 13 residues. CDR1 DFQATT and CDR2 SNEGSKA come from the germline V gene (reference sequence). V gave up 5 bases and J gave up 0 bases, with 10 bases separating them. The CDR3, as DNA: TGCAGTGCTGGGAACCTTATGAACACTGAAGCTTTCTTT. Translated, it gives CSAGNLMNTEAFF.

This clonotype was detected many times. The chain joins TRBV5-1 to TRBJ2-3; D gene uncertain. Trimming cost V 6 bases and J 0 bases, with 2 bases left between them. In germline, CDR1 is SGHRS, CDR2 YFSETQ. The CDR3 totals 11 residues. In nucleotides, the CDR3 is TGCGCCAGCATGAGCACAGATACGCAGTATTTT. Protein product: CASMSTDTQYF. Full variable domain (remainder filled in from reference TRBV5-1 and TRBJ2-3): KAGVTQTPRYLIKTRGQQVTLSCSPISGHRSVSWYQQTPGQGLQFLFEYFSETQRNKGNFPGRFSGRQFSNSRSEMNVSTLELGDSALYLCASMSTDTQYFGPGTRLTVL.

This clonotype was seen a few times. This chain connects TRBV11-2 to TRBJ1-5; a weak D match, TRBD1 (5 bases). The V gene lost 5 bases and the J gene lost 4 bases, with 12 bases spanning the gap. The V gene's germline CDR1 is SGHAT and CDR2 FQNNGV. CDR3 length equals 14 residues. Here the CDR3 reads CASSQGTSNQPQHF. The CDR3, as DNA: TGTGCCAGCAGCCAAGGGACTTCGAATCAGCCCCAGCATTTT.